Each of the 32 T cell receptor beta chains below was sequenced from the same sample in a study of OX40 agonist ivuxolimab in advanced cancers. Here immunoSEQ multiplex PCR was the method, and the copy in TCRdb shows in-frame clones only, minus some. Of some 17,000 clones listed, 75% to 90% are singletons. Source: CD4+ or CD8+ T cells sorted from blood, taken in a trial of the OX40 agonist ivuxolimab. These receptors all stem from an adult with an advanced solid tumor such as melanoma, head and neck, liver or kidney cancer.

The chain employs TRBV9 and TRBJ2-1; 8 nucleotides match TRBD2. CDR3 size: 12 residues. Germline V gives CDR1 SGDLS, CDR2 YYNGEE. After removal of 7 bases from V and 5 bases from J, the junction contained 2 bases not matched to a gene. The CDR3 DNA reads as TGTGCCAGCTCACTAGCGGACAATGAGCAGTTCTTC. This sequence encodes CASSLADNEQFF.

This chain links TRBV29-1 with TRBJ1-4; 7 positions agree with TRBD1. CDR1 is SQVTM and CDR2 is ANQGSEA in the germline V gene. Trimming at V came to 7 bases and at J to 3 bases, leaving 5 bases not matched to a gene. The CDR3 is 13 residues long. CDR3 in amino acids: CSGRDSANEKLFF. The CDR3 DNA sequence: TGCAGCGGCCGGGACAGCGCTAATGAAAAACTGTTTTTT.

CDR3 region: CASGFGGSYEQYF. CDR3 DNA sequence: TGTGCTAGTGGTTTTGGGGGTTCCTACGAGCAGTACTTC. The chain couples TRBV12-5 to TRBJ2-7; perhaps D is TRBD1 or TRBD2 (5 bases each). This CDR3 is built from 13 residues. CDR1 LGHNT and CDR2 FRNRAP come from the germline V gene. V was cut by 3 bases and J by 1 base, with 7 bases left in between.

The chain links TRBV10-1 to TRBJ1-2; D is undetermined. V was shortened by 5 bases and J by 4 bases, with 20 bases between the two germline ends. CDR3 size: 16 residues. CDR1 is WNHNN and CDR2 is SYGVQD in the germline V gene (reference sequence). CDR3 DNA: TGCGCCAGCAGTTTCACGCAATCGCGAAAGACCTATGGCTACACCTTC. Its protein product is CASSFTQSRKTYGYTF.

This sequence joins TRBV30 and TRBJ2-3; the D is unclear. V was cut by 4 bases and J by 2 bases, with 10 bases left in between. The CDR3 loop spans 13 amino acids. CDR1 GTSNPN and CDR2 SVGIG come from the germline V gene (reference sequence). The CDR3 DNA is TGTGCCTGGACTAGGGCAATCACAGATACGCAGTATTTT. As protein: CAWTRAITDTQYF. The variable domain in full, with the rest retrieved from reference TRBV30 and TRBJ2-3, is SQTIHQWPATLVQPVGSPLSLECTVEGTSNPNLYWYRQAAGRGLQLLFYSVGIGQISSEVPQNLSASRPQDRQFILSSKKLLLSDSGFYLCAWTRAITDTQYFGPGTRLTVL.

This clone showed up just once. V usage is TRBV5-6 and J usage is TRBJ1-2; D remains unclear. This CDR3 is 11 amino acids long. Trimming cost V 0 bases and J 4 bases, with 1 base left between them. Germline V lookup: CDR1 SGHDT, CDR2 YYEEEE. CDR3 protein: CASSLGYGYTF. CDR3 bases: TGTGCCAGCAGCTTGGGCTATGGCTACACCTTC.

The V gene is TRBV6-6, the J gene TRBJ1-4, with 11 bases identical to TRBD1. Germline V lookup: CDR1 MNHNY, CDR2 SVGAGI (reference sequence). CDR3 size: 15 residues. V gave up 2 bases and J gave up 8 bases; unmatched junction bases: 4. CDR3 sequence: CASSYRDRGGEKLFF. The CDR3 DNA follows: TGTGCCAGCAGTTACCGGGACAGGGGGGGCGAAAAACTGTTTTTT.

The chain carries TRBV10-3 and TRBJ2-2; possible D gene TRBD1, 6 bases. Trimming pared 4 bases from V and 6 bases from J, leaving 9 bases between. The CDR3 loop spans 13 amino acids. The germline gives CDR1 ENHRY, CDR2 SYGVKD. CDR3 in amino acids: CAISVRGPGELFF. The CDR3 DNA reads TGTGCCATCAGTGTCAGGGGACCCGGGGAGCTGTTTTTT.

The CDR3 DNA sequence: TGTGCCAGCAGCTTTTTTACCGGGGGAAAATTCTACGAGCAGTACTTC. Protein sequence: CASSFFTGGKFYEQYF. V usage is TRBV5-6 and J usage is TRBJ2-7; D is perhaps TRBD2 (6 bases). This CDR3 has 16 amino acids. The germline V gene encodes CDR1 SGHDT and CDR2 YYEEEE. V was trimmed by 2 bases and J by 3 bases, leaving 18 bases between them.

This clone showed up just once. The chain carries TRBV2 and TRBJ2-5, with 11 bases lining up with TRBD2. Germline CDR1 is SNHLY and CDR2 is FYNNEI. This CDR3 region has 20 residues. The ends lost 6 bases at V and 2 bases at J; junction bases unmatched: 20. The CDR3 sequence: CASRGGIMMPGLAEQETQYF. In DNA, the CDR3 is TGTGCCAGCAGGGGGGGTATAATGATGCCGGGACTAGCGGAACAAGAGACCCAGTACTTC.

The rearrangement joins TRBV10-3 to TRBJ2-7; weak D call: TRBD2 (6 bases). The germline gives CDR1 ENHRY, CDR2 SYGVKD. V shed 10 bases and J shed 7 bases, with 29 bases lying between them. The CDR3 spans 16 residues. CDR3 loop: CASSPTLTSGYGEQYF. DNA for the CDR3: TGTGCCAGCAGCCCGACCCTGACTAGTGGCTACGGGGAGCAGTACTTC.

The rearrangement links TRBV27 to TRBJ1-2; D is possibly TRBD1 (6 bases). V was trimmed by 4 bases and J by 4 bases, leaving 10 bases between them. The germline V gene encodes CDR1 MNHEY and CDR2 SMNVEV (reference sequence). The CDR3 totals 13 residues. CDR3 loop: CASSSIQGYGYTF. The CDR3 nucleotides are TGTGCCAGCAGTTCCATACAGGGCTATGGCTACACCTTC.

The chain combines TRBV5-1 with TRBJ2-7; 8 bases fit TRBD2. CDR1 and CDR2 (germline): SGHRS, YFSETQ. The CDR3 is 13 residues long. Losses at the gene ends were 2 bases for V and 5 bases for J; bases not matched to a gene: 3. CDR3 region: CASSLSGSDEQYF. The CDR3 DNA reads TGCGCCAGCAGCTTAAGCGGGAGTGACGAGCAGTACTTC.

J is TRBJ2-1 and V is TRBV19; either TRBD1 or TRBD2 may fit D (5 bases each). Germline CDR1 reads LNHDA; CDR2 reads SQIVND (reference sequence). The V gene lost 1 base and the J gene lost 7 bases, with 17 bases spanning the gap. This CDR3 comprises 16 residues. CDR3 coding DNA: TGTGCCAGTAGTATAGGGCCGGGACCCCCTGGGAATGAGCAGTTCTTC. Translated: CASSIGPGPPGNEQFF.

This chain links TRBV11-2 with TRBJ1-5; possibly TRBD1 for D (5 bases). Germline V gives CDR1 SGHAT, CDR2 FQNNGV. CDR3 length equals 15 residues. The ends were cut back, 4 bases at V and 4 bases at J, with 14 bases in the middle. DNA of the CDR3: TGTGCCAGCAGCTCGAGGGGCCAGCCTAATCAGCCCCAGCATTTT. Its translation: CASSSRGQPNQPQHF.

This clone was observed a few times. The chain links TRBV9 to TRBJ1-1; unclear D gene. Germline lookup yields CDR1 SGDLS and CDR2 YYNGEE. Trimming cost V 0 bases and J 0 bases, with 6 bases left between them. The CDR3 is made up of 14 amino acids. CDR3 loop: CASSVAGLNTEAFF. The CDR3 nucleotides read TGTGCCAGCAGCGTAGCAGGATTGAACACTGAAGCTTTCTTT.

The chain has TRBV6-5 and TRBJ2-7, with 7 bases aligning to TRBD1. The CDR3 runs to 14 residues. Looked up from germline, CDR1 is MNHEY and CDR2 is SVGAGI. The V gene end was trimmed by 5 bases and the J gene end by 2 bases; junction bases not matched to a gene: 6. CDR3 protein: CASSTPDRAYEQYF. The CDR3 bases are TGTGCCAGCAGTACGCCTGACAGGGCCTACGAGCAGTACTTC.

This rearrangement joins TRBV13 to TRBJ2-3; D is uncertain. The CDR3 totals 11 residues. Germline CDR1 PRHDT, CDR2 FYEKMQ (reference sequence). The V end was cut by 5 bases, the J end by 3 bases, with 3 bases between. This CDR3 is CASSKTDTQYF. The DNA for the CDR3 is TGTGCCAGCAGCAAAACAGATACGCAGTATTTT.

Points on this clone: A read error may be the cause here, since a much bigger clone is one base away. The V gene is TRBV2, the J gene TRBJ2-7; perhaps TRBD2 as D (7 bases). This CDR3 contains 15 residues. In germline, CDR1 is SNHLY, CDR2 FYNNEI. V was cut by 4 bases and J by 0 bases, with 13 bases left in between. Written as DNA, the CDR3 is TGTGCCAGCAGTGGGGAGGGGGGGAGCTCCTACGAGCAGTACTTC. This codes for CASSGEGGSSYEQYF.

Regarding this clone: One junction end does not reproduce the germline sequence, and a read error may be involved. V and J are TRBV7-3 and TRBJ2-7; no firm D call. The germline V gene encodes CDR1 SGHTA and CDR2 FQGTGA. The CDR3 has 16 amino acids. The chain's CDR3 is CASSLLEYGSQYEQYF. Here the CDR3 DNA reads TGCGCCAGCAGCCTTCTTGAATACGGTTCCCAATACGAGCAGTACTTC.

The V call is TRBV29-1, the J call TRBJ2-2, with D tentatively TRBD1 (5 bases). Trimming removed 6 bases at V and 5 bases at J, with 13 bases between. This CDR3 spans 13 amino acids. Per germline, CDR1 SQVTM and CDR2 ANQGSEA. Here the CDR3 reads CSVHRSGTGELFF. The CDR3 DNA reads TGCAGCGTCCACAGGTCAGGGACCGGGGAGCTGTTTTTT.

The DNA for the CDR3 is TGTGCCAGCAGTGTCGACTCCCCTGGCGATACGCAGTATTTT. Protein: CASSVDSPGDTQYF. This chain connects TRBV6-5 to TRBJ2-3; D is unclear. The V end was cut by 5 bases, the J end by 6 bases, with 15 bases between. The germline V gene has CDR1 MNHEY and CDR2 SVGAGI. This CDR3 region has 14 residues.

The chain has TRBV29-1 and TRBJ1-1, with a tentative D call TRBD1 (6 bases). Germline loops: CDR1 SQVTM, CDR2 ANQGSEA. The V and J ends lost 4 bases and 5 bases respectively, with 8 bases between them. The CDR3 has 11 residues. The chain's CDR3 is CSVAGETEAFF. DNA for the CDR3: TGCAGCGTTGCAGGGGAAACTGAAGCTTTCTTT.

This clone was detected once. The gene calls are TRBV6-1 and TRBJ1-1; perhaps TRBD1 as D (5 bases). The CDR3 is 15 amino acids. V was clipped by 3 bases and J by 0 bases, with 11 bases between them. Germline values: CDR1 MNHNS, CDR2 SASEGT. The CDR3 loop reads CASSEGGGMNTEAFF. The CDR3 DNA sequence: TGTGCCAGCAGTGAGGGGGGGGGAATGAACACTGAAGCTTTCTTT.

The J gene is TRBJ2-7, the V gene TRBV7-9, with D possibly matching TRBD1 (9 bases). The CDR3 consists of 17 residues. Germline lookup yields CDR1 SEHNR and CDR2 FQNEAQ (reference sequence). V lost 3 bases and J 4 bases, leaving 22 bases between the germline ends. CDR3 sequence (DNA): TGTGCCAGCAGCTTTCGATCGGGGGGGACAGGGCCGTACGAGCAGTACTTC. As protein: CASSFRSGGTGPYEQYF.

The rearrangement links TRBV29-1 to TRBJ2-7; D is undetermined. V lost 1 base and J 0 bases, leaving 7 bases between the germline ends. Germline V gene lookup returns CDR1 SQVTM and CDR2 ANQGSEA. The CDR3 extends over 13 amino acids. The CDR3 bases are TGCAGCGTTGAAGGCCAACACTCCTACGAGCAGTACTTC. The encoded protein is CSVEGQHSYEQYF.

A remark on this clone: Other DNA sequences from this sample encode an identical CDR3 as well. The chain has TRBV27 and TRBJ2-1, with no clear D. The CDR3 runs 13 residues. The V and J ends lost 2 bases and 4 bases respectively, with 6 bases between them. From germline, CDR1 is MNHEY and CDR2 SMNVEV (reference sequence). Here the CDR3 reads CASSLTGYNEQFF. Here the CDR3 DNA reads TGTGCCAGCAGTTTAACTGGGTACAATGAGCAGTTCTTC.

The genes are TRBV27 and TRBJ2-7, with 7 bases that match TRBD2. There are 14 residues in the CDR3. Germline CDR1 is MNHEY and CDR2 is SMNVEV (reference sequence). The junction had 11 bases not matched to a gene; V was cut back by 7 bases and J by 5 bases. CDR3 coding DNA: TGTGCCAGCACCCCGTACGGGGGAGGGCACGAGCAGTACTTC. Amino acid sequence: CASTPYGGGHEQYF.

In nucleotides, the CDR3 is TGTGCCAGTAGTATCGCTTCGGGGGGCCAAAACGAGCAGTACTTC. It translates to CASSIASGGQNEQYF. The chain carries TRBV19 and TRBJ2-7, with D possibly matching TRBD2 (7 bases). Trimming removed 3 bases at V and 5 bases at J, with 17 bases between. Germline lookup yields CDR1 LNHDA and CDR2 SQIVND (reference sequence). This CDR3 has 15 residues.

This clone was detected a few times. The chain carries TRBV5-5 and TRBJ2-7, with D hard to call. Germline assignment: CDR1 SGHKS and CDR2 YYEKEE (reference sequence). The V and J ends lost 0 bases and 4 bases respectively, with 2 bases between them. The CDR3 sequence is 11 residues long. Here the CDR3 DNA reads TGTGCCAGCAGCTTGGGGTACGAGCAGTACTTC. Its translation is CASSLGYEQYF.

In its sample, this clone ranks as medium-sized (0.01 to 0.1%). The chain links TRBV28 to TRBJ1-2; D remains ambiguous. Germline CDR1 MDHEN, CDR2 SYDVKM. The V and J ends lost 6 bases and 3 bases respectively, with 20 bases between them. This CDR3 spans 16 amino acids. CDR3 nucleotide sequence: TGTGCCAGCAGACCCATTCTTGGGGAGTCCGACTATGGCTACACCTTC. Translation gives CASRPILGESDYGYTF.

In its sample, this clone was seen a few times. This chain links TRBV19 with TRBJ2-7; 9 positions agree with TRBD1. CDR3 length: 15 residues. CDR1 is LNHDA, CDR2 SQIVND, per germline (reference sequence). With 6 bases clipped from V and 1 base from J, the junction kept 7 bases outside the gene matches. CDR3 loop: CASSPGQGGSYEQYF. DNA for the CDR3: TGTGCCAGTAGCCCGGGACAGGGAGGGTCCTACGAGCAGTACTTC.